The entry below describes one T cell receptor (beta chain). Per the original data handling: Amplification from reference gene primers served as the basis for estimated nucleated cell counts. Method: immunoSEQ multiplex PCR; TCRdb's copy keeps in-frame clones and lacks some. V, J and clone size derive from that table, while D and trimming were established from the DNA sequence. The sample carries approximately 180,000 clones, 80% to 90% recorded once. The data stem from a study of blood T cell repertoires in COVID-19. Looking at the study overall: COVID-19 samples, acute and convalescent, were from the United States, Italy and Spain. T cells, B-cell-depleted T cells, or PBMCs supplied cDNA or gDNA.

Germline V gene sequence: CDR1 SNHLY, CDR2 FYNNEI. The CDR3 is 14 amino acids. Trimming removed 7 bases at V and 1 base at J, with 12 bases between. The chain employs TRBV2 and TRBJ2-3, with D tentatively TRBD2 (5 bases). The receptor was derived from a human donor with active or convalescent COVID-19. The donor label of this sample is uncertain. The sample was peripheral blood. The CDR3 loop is CASKVSGRTDTQYF. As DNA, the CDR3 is TGTGCCAGCAAAGTCAGCGGTCGCACAGATACGCAGTATTTT.